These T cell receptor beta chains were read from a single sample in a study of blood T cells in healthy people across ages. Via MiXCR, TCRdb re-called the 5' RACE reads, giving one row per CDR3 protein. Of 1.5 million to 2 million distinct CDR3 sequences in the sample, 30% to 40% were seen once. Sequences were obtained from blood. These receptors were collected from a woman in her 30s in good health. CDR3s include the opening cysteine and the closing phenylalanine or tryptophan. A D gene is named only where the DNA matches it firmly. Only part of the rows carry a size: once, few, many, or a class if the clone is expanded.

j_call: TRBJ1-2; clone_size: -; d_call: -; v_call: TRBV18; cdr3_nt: TGTGCCAGCTCGTCCCGGGGGGACTATGACTACACCTTC; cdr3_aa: CASSSRGDYDYTF
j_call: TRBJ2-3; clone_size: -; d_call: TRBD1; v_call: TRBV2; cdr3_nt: TGTGCCAGCAGCGACGACAGGGAAGGGGGAGATACGCAGTATTTT; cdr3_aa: CASSDDREGGDTQYF
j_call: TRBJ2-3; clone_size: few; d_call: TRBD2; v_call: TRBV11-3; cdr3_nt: TGTGCCAGCAGCTTGGGACTAGCGGGGGGACGCGGCACAGATACGCAGTATTTT; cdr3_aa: CASSLGLAGGRGTDTQYF
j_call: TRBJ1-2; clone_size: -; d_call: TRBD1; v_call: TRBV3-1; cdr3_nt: TGTGCCAGCAGCCAAGATGAGGGGGCCGGGGGCTACACCTTC; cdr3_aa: CASSQDEGAGGYTF
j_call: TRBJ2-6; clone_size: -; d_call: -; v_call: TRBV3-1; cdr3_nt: TGTGCCAGCAGCCCCTTCTCGACACGATTTAGCTCTGGGGCCAACGTCCTGACTTTC; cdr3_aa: CASSPFSTRFSSGANVLTF
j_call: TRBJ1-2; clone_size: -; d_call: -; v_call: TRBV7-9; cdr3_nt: TGTGCCAGCAGCTCCGAAACGTCCTCGAGCTACACCTTC; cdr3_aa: CASSSETSSSYTF
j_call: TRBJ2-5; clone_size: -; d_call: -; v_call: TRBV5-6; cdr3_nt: TGTGCCAGCAGCATGGACCGGGCGGGTGACCAGTACTTC; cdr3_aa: CASSMDRAGDQYF
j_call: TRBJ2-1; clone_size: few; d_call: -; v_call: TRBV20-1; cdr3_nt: TGCAGTGCTAGAGATCTGGACGGGAGCAGGCACAATGAGCAGTTCTTC; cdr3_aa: CSARDLDGSRHNEQFF
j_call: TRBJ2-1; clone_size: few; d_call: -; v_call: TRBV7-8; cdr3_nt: TGTGCCAGCAGCTTATGGCGGGCCGACTCCTACAATGAGCAGTTCTTC; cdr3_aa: CASSLWRADSYNEQFF
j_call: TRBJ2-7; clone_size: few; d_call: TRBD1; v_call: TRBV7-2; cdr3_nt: TGTGCCAGCAGCCCGGACAGGAGGAGCTCCTACGAGCAGTACTTC; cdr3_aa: CASSPDRRSSYEQYF
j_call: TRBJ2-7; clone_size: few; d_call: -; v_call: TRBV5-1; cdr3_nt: TGCGCCAGCGGTTCGGGGACAAGTGCCCACGAGCAGTACTTC; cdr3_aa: CASGSGTSAHEQYF
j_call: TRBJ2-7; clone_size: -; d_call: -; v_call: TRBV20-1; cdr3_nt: TGCAGTGCTTTCCGCCAATCCTCCTACGAGCAGTACTTC; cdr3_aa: CSAFRQSSYEQYF
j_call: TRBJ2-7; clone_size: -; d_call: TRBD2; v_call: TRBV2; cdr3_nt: TGTGCCAGCAGTGAAGATACCGGGACTACCGTCGAGCAGTACTTC; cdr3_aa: CASSEDTGTTVEQYF
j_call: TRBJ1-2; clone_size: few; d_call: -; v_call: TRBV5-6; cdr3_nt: TGTGCCAGCAGCTTGGACAGGGTACCCTATGGCTACACCTTC; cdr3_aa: CASSLDRVPYGYTF
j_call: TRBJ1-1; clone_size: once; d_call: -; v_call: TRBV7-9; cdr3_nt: TGTGCCAGCAGCTCCCCGCAGGGGATAAGTACTGAAGCTTTCTTT; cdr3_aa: CASSSPQGISTEAFF
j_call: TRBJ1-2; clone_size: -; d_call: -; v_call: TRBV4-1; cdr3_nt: TGCGCCAGCAGCCAAGAAAGAGGCTTACGGGACACCGGATTGGAAAAGTATGGCTACACCTTC; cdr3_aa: CASSQERGLRDTGLEKYGYTF
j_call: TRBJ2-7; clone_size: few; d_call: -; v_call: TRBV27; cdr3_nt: TGTGCCAGCAGTTCCCTCGGCAGTCGGTACGAGCAGTACTTC; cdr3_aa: CASSSLGSRYEQYF